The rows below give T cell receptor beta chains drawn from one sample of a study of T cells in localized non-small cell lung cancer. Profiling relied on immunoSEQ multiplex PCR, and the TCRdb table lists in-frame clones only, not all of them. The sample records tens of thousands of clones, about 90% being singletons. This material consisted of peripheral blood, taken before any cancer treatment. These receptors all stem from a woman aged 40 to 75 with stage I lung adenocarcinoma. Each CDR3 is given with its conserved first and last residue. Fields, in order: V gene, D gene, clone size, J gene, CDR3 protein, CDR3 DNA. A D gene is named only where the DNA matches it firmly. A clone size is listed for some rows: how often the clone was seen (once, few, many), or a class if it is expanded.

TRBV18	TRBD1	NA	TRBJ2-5	CASSPLGTGLKTQYF	TGTGCCAGCTCACCATTAGGGACAGGGCTAAAGACCCAGTACTTC
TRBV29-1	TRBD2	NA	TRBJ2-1	CSVRGLAGNYNEQFF	TGCAGCGTCCGTGGACTAGCGGGTAATTACAATGAGCAGTTCTTC
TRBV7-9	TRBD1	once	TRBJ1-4	CASSLVTGTVGEKLFF	TGTGCCAGCAGCTTAGTTACCGGGACAGTGGGAGAAAAACTGTTTTTT
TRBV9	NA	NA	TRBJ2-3	CASSVGSVFTDTQYF	TGTGCCAGCAGCGTAGGGTCAGTATTCACAGATACGCAGTATTTT
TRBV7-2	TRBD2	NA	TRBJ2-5	CASGYGGGAGAETQYF	TGTGCCAGCGGATATGGCGGGGGGGCCGGCGCGGAGACCCAGTACTTC
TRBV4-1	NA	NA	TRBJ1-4	CASSQVGPQEKLFF	TGCGCCAGCAGCCAAGTGGGACCCCAAGAAAAACTGTTTTTT
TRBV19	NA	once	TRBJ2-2	CASSIGYVYTGELFF	TGTGCCAGTAGTATAGGCTACGTCTACACCGGGGAGCTGTTTTTT
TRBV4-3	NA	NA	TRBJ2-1	CASSQYGPAPNNEQFF	TGCGCCAGCAGCCAGTACGGACCAGCTCCCAACAATGAGCAGTTCTTC
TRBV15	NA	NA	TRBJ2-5	CATSRDPGDGETQYF	TGTGCCACCAGCAGAGATCCAGGGGACGGGGAGACCCAGTACTTC
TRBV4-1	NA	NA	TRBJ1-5	CASSQGQIRSNQPQHF	TGCGCCAGCAGCCAAGGCCAAATCCGCTCCAATCAGCCCCAGCATTTT
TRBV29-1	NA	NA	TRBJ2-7	CSVRTGEQYF	TGCAGCGTTCGAACAGGCGAGCAGTACTTC
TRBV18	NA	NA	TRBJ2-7	CASSPPAQAYEQYF	TGTGCCAGCTCACCACCGGCACAGGCCTACGAGCAGTACTTC
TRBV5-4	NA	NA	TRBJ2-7	CTSSFNRGYEQYF	TGTACCAGCAGCTTCAACAGAGGCTACGAGCAGTACTTC
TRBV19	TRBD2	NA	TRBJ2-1	CASTRRRTSGGAASYNEQFF	TGTGCCAGTACCCGTCGCAGGACTAGCGGGGGGGCCGCTTCCTACAATGAGCAGTTCTTC
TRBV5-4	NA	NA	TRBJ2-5	CASSLRTVQETQYF	TGTGCCAGCAGCCTAAGGACAGTGCAAGAGACCCAGTACTTC
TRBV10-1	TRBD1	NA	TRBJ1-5	CASSDPRGEMYSNQPQHF	TGCGCCAGCAGTGATCCCAGGGGGGAGATGTATAGCAATCAGCCCCAGCATTTT